The 27 T cell receptor beta chains presented below share a single source sample, sequenced in a study of T cell responses to AZD1222 COVID-19 vaccine. Data came from immunoSEQ multiplex PCR; TCRdb stores just in-frame clones and leaves some out. This repertoire shows just under 85,000 clones, 86% found once; its top ten account for roughly 7.6%. Here the sequenced sample was peripheral blood, taken on day 0 of AZD1222 vaccination. All receptors derive from an adult in good health.

The V call is TRBV6-5, the J call TRBJ1-2, with 7 bases fitting TRBD1. The V gene end was trimmed by 6 bases and the J gene end by 4 bases; junction bases not matched to a gene: 5. The length of the CDR3 is 13 residues. Germline-derived CDR1 and CDR2 are MNHEY and SVGAGI. In DNA form, the CDR3 reads TGTGCCAGCAGAATAGACAGGGCCTATGGCTACACCTTC. It yields the protein CASRIDRAYGYTF.

The rearrangement links TRBV2 to TRBJ1-2; D may be TRBD1 (5 bases). The germline V and J ends were trimmed by 8 bases and 2 bases, with 15 bases remaining between them. The germline V gene has CDR1 SNHLY and CDR2 FYNNEI. The CDR3 spans 14 residues. The CDR3 is CASQTVRGNYGYTF. DNA for the CDR3: TGTGCCAGCCAGACAGTTCGGGGGAACTATGGCTACACCTTC.

CDR3 coding DNA: TGTGCCAGCACGGCGGGAGGGCTAGGTAATGAGCAGTTCTTC. It translates to CASTAGGLGNEQFF. This chain joins TRBV25-1 and TRBJ2-1; TRBD2 matches at 9 bases. Germline V gene sequence: CDR1 MGHDK, CDR2 SYGVNS. After removal of 7 bases from V and 7 bases from J, the junction contained 8 bases not matched to a gene. There are 14 residues in the CDR3.

This sequence joins TRBV6-5 and TRBJ2-7; D might be TRBD1 (6 bases). The germline V gene has CDR1 MNHEY and CDR2 SVGAGI. V lost 0 bases and J 0 bases, leaving 9 bases between the germline ends. The CDR3 spans 15 residues. CDR3 sequence (DNA): TGTGCCAGCAGTTACTCGGACAGAATCTCCTACGAGCAGTACTTC. Translated: CASSYSDRISYEQYF.

The genes are TRBV9 and TRBJ2-3; 11 bases map to TRBD2. The V gene end was trimmed by 4 bases and the J gene end by 7 bases; junction bases not matched to a gene: 8. The CDR3 is 15 amino acids. Germline CDR1 is SGDLS and CDR2 is YYNGEE. The CDR3 loop reads CASSTGTSGVNTQYF. CDR3 sequence (DNA): TGTGCCAGCAGCACCGGGACTAGCGGAGTTAATACGCAGTATTTT.

J is TRBJ2-1 and V is TRBV6-2 or TRBV6-3; 8 bases match TRBD2. The germline gives CDR1 MNHEY, CDR2 SVGEGT. V lost 5 bases, J lost 4 bases, and 7 bases stayed unmatched. This CDR3 is 15 amino acids long. The CDR3 sequence is CASSRLALVYNEQFF. CDR3 DNA sequence: TGTGCCAGCAGTCGACTAGCGCTAGTGTACAATGAGCAGTTCTTC.

V usage is TRBV7-8 and J usage is TRBJ2-2, with TRBD2 identical over 11 bases. After removal of 5 bases from V and 6 bases from J, the junction contained 17 bases not matched to a gene. This CDR3 spans 19 amino acids. Germline V gene data show CDR1 as SGHVS and CDR2 as FQNEAQ. In DNA, the CDR3 is TGTGCCAGCAGCAACTACCGACTAGCGGGACATTATAAGGCCGGGGAGCTGTTTTTT. This sequence encodes CASSNYRLAGHYKAGELFF.

This clone was seen a handful of times. Different DNA sequences within this sample yield the same CDR3. The chain carries TRBV27 and TRBJ1-5; no firm D call. Germline loops: CDR1 MNHEY, CDR2 SMNVEV (reference sequence). V was shortened by 6 bases and J by 2 bases, with 11 bases between the two germline ends. The CDR3 has 14 amino acids. In DNA, the CDR3 is TGTGCCAGCAGCCCCCTCGGAGGCAATCAGCCCCAGCATTTT. Encoded protein: CASSPLGGNQPQHF.

V and J are TRBV7-8 and TRBJ2-5; D unclear. Germline values: CDR1 SGHVS, CDR2 FQNEAQ. Between the trimmed V and J ends, which lost 5 bases and 5 bases, there was a span of 21 bases. The CDR3 runs to 16 residues. The CDR3 protein is CASSRAGPPVGETQYF. For the CDR3, the DNA is TGTGCCAGCAGCCGGGCTGGACCTCCCGTCGGGGAGACCCAGTACTTC.

The chain is built from TRBV14 and TRBJ1-3; D perhaps matches TRBD1 (5 bases). V was clipped by 1 base and J by 0 bases, with 10 bases between them. The CDR3 loop spans 16 amino acids. CDR1 SGHDN and CDR2 FVKESK come from the germline V gene. DNA for the CDR3: TGTGCCAGCAGCCAAGTTGGGGCTCCCTCTGGAAACACCATATATTTT. This gives the protein CASSQVGAPSGNTIYF.

The rearrangement links TRBV27 to TRBJ1-2, with 7 bases that match TRBD1. Germline V gene lookup returns CDR1 MNHEY and CDR2 SMNVEV (reference sequence). The J segment lost 3 bases and the V segment lost 3 bases, leaving 4 bases of the junction unmatched. The CDR3 sequence is 14 residues long. The CDR3 DNA is TGTGCCAGCAGTTTCCGCGGACAGGACTATGGCTACACCTTC. Translation gives CASSFRGQDYGYTF.

The V gene is TRBV25-1, the J gene TRBJ1-5, with TRBD1 matching over 7 bases. The CDR3 contains 14 residues. CDR1 and CDR2 from the germline V gene are MGHDK and SYGVNS. Trimming removed 3 bases from V and 4 bases from J; junction bases left unmatched: 3. This CDR3 reads CASSETGINQPQHF. The CDR3 DNA is TGTGCCAGCAGTGAGACAGGGATAAATCAGCCCCAGCATTTT. Full variable domain (missing parts from reference TRBV25-1 and TRBJ1-5): EADIYQTPRYLVIGTGKKITLECSQTMGHDKMYWYQQDPGMELHLIHYSYGVNSTEKGDLSSESTVSRIRTEHFPLTLESARPSHTSQYLCASSETGINQPQHFGDGTRLSIL.

The chain recombines TRBV6-2 or TRBV6-3 with TRBJ1-5, with a weak D call TRBD1 (6 bases). V dropped 2 bases and J dropped 1 base, with 9 bases sitting between them. The CDR3 sequence is 15 residues long. The germline CDR1 and CDR2 sequences are MNHEY and SVGEGT. The CDR3 region has the DNA TGTGCCAGCAGTTACCGGGGGCGGAGCAATCAGCCCCAGCATTTT. Amino acids: CASSYRGRSNQPQHF.

V is TRBV19 and J is TRBJ1-1; D may be TRBD1 (5 bases). V dropped 5 bases and J dropped 1 base, with 8 bases sitting between them. Germline V gene lookup returns CDR1 LNHDA and CDR2 SQIVND (reference sequence). This CDR3 is 13 amino acids long. The chain's CDR3 is CASSSTGNTEAFF. CDR3 nucleotides: TGTGCCAGTAGTTCCACAGGGAACACTGAAGCTTTCTTT.

The chain uses TRBV20-1 and TRBJ1-1; no clear D. Germline assignment: CDR1 DFQATT and CDR2 SNEGSKA (reference sequence). The CDR3 runs to 14 residues. Trimming shortened V by 3 bases and J by 0 bases, and 11 bases separated the two germline ends. This CDR3 reads CSASFGMMNTEAFF. The CDR3 DNA is TGCAGTGCTAGTTTCGGAATGATGAACACTGAAGCTTTCTTT.

This chain connects TRBV25-1 to TRBJ2-7; tentatively, D is TRBD2 (6 bases). Between the trimmed V and J ends, which lost 2 bases and 4 bases, there was a span of 6 bases. The germline CDR1 and CDR2 sequences are MGHDK and SYGVNS. The CDR3 has 12 residues. CDR3 nucleotides: TGTGCCAGCAGTGAAGCGGGATACGAGCAGTACTTC. Translation: CASSEAGYEQYF.

The rearrangement joins TRBV19 to TRBJ1-5; D perhaps matches TRBD1 (5 bases). This CDR3 contains 15 residues. In germline, CDR1 is LNHDA, CDR2 SQIVND (reference sequence). The ends were cut back, 10 bases at V and 0 bases at J, with 16 bases in the middle. CDR3 nucleotide sequence: TGTGCCACCCGGACAACCCCACTTAGCAATCAGCCCCAGCATTTT. This translates into CATRTTPLSNQPQHF. The whole variable domain, remainder taken from reference TRBV19 and TRBJ1-5, is DGGITQSPKYLFRKEGQNVTLSCEQNLNHDAMYWYRQDPGQGLRLIYYSQIVNDFQKGDIAEGYSVSREKKESFPLTVTSAQKNPTAFYLCATRTTPLSNQPQHFGDGTRLSIL.

This clone was detected only once. DNA for the CDR3: TGTGCCAGCAGTTCACTAGGGACGATAGTTACCTACGAGCAGTACTTC. This encodes CASSSLGTIVTYEQYF. V usage is TRBV28 and J usage is TRBJ2-7; D may correspond to TRBD1 or TRBD2 (5 bases each). The germline V gene has CDR1 MDHEN and CDR2 SYDVKM. The CDR3 loop spans 16 amino acids. V was clipped by 4 bases and J by 2 bases, with 18 bases between them. Using reference TRBV28 and TRBJ2-7 for the parts outside the CDR3, the full variable domain is DVKVTQSSRYLVKRTGEKVFLECVQDMDHENMFWYRQDPGLGLRLIYFSYDVKMKEKGDIPEGYSVSREKKERFSLILESASTNQTSMYLCASSSLGTIVTYEQYFGPGTRLTVT.

The V gene is TRBV7-9, the J gene TRBJ1-1; D gene ambiguous. The V and J ends lost 0 bases and 1 base respectively, with 9 bases between them. Germline CDR1 is SEHNR and CDR2 is FQNEAQ (reference sequence). The CDR3 consists of 15 residues. CDR3 nucleotides: TGTGCCAGCAGCTTAGCGCTAGCGGGGAACACTGAAGCTTTCTTT. As protein: CASSLALAGNTEAFF.

The V call is TRBV18, the J call TRBJ2-3; D not resolved. With 0 bases removed from V and 5 bases from J, the gap between germline ends came to 9 bases. Germline V gives CDR1 KGHSH, CDR2 LQKENI. The CDR3 extends over 14 amino acids. Here the CDR3 DNA reads TGTGCCAGCTCACCACCAGGACCGGTAGATACGCAGTATTTT. Translated: CASSPPGPVDTQYF.

The genes are TRBV6-5 and TRBJ2-1; D possibly matches TRBD1 or TRBD2 (5 bases each). Trimming took 0 bases from V and 4 from J, leaving 10 bases between them. This CDR3 region has 15 residues. Germline-derived CDR1 and CDR2 are MNHEY and SVGAGI. The CDR3 spells CASSYSRGRYNEQFF. The DNA for the CDR3 is TGTGCCAGCAGTTACTCCCGGGGCCGATACAATGAGCAGTTCTTC.

This chain links TRBV19 with TRBJ2-7; D is undetermined. The V end lost 7 bases, the J end lost 2 bases, and 18 bases lay between the germline ends. This CDR3 is 15 amino acids long. CDR1 LNHDA and CDR2 SQIVND come from the germline V gene (reference sequence). CDR3 in DNA: TGTGCCAGTACCAAAAGGGCGGAGCTCCCCTACGAGCAGTACTTC. This translates into CASTKRAELPYEQYF.

This chain connects TRBV5-1 to TRBJ1-1, with 7 bases matching TRBD1. Germline CDR1 and CDR2: SGHRS and YFSETQ. Germline trimming cut 4 bases from V and 4 bases from J; bases unmatched to any gene: 10. The CDR3 spans 15 residues. The CDR3 reads CASSTGQAGGTEAFF. The CDR3 DNA sequence: TGCGCCAGCAGCACCGGACAGGCGGGGGGCACTGAAGCTTTCTTT.

The chain links TRBV5-5 to TRBJ2-1, with 14 bases fitting TRBD2. CDR3 size: 16 residues. Germline assignment: CDR1 SGHKS and CDR2 YYEKEE (reference sequence). J gave up 13 bases and V 0 bases, and 9 bases lay outside the gene matches. The CDR3 region is CASSLVGTSGSTPQFF. The CDR3 bases are TGTGCCAGCAGCTTGGTCGGGACTAGCGGGAGTACCCCTCAGTTCTTC. Complete variable domain (other parts from reference TRBV5-5 and TRBJ2-1): DAGVTQSPTHLIKTRGQQVTLRCSPISGHKSVSWYQQVLGQGPQFIFQYYEKEERGRGNFPDRFSARQFPNYSSELNVNALLLGDSALYLCASSLVGTSGSTPQFFGPGTRLTVL.

This clone was seen only once. V is TRBV7-9 and J is TRBJ2-7; TRBD1 aligns across 8 bases. The germline gives CDR1 SEHNR, CDR2 FQNEAQ (reference sequence). The CDR3 is 15 amino acids. With 4 bases clipped from V and 2 bases from J, the junction kept 7 bases outside the gene matches. The CDR3 nucleotides read TGTGCCAGCAGCTCGAGGACAGGGCCCCCCTACGAGCAGTACTTC. This sequence encodes CASSSRTGPPYEQYF.

This clone was observed once. This chain's CDR3 is CSVLRRTGAADTQYF. In DNA form, the CDR3 reads TGCAGCGTACTACGCCGGACAGGGGCTGCAGATACGCAGTATTTT. The V call is TRBV29-1, the J call TRBJ2-3, with 9 bases lining up with TRBD1. Germline V gene data show CDR1 as SQVTM and CDR2 as ANQGSEA. After removal of 6 bases from V and 4 bases from J, the junction contained 11 bases not matched to a gene. CDR3 length: 15 residues.

The chain has TRBV7-2 and TRBJ2-1; maybe TRBD1 (5 bases). CDR3 length: 14 amino acids. Trimming took 0 bases from V and 8 from J, leaving 11 bases between them. Germline-derived CDR1 and CDR2 are SGHTA and FQGNSA. This chain's CDR3 is CASSLAPGRDEQFF. The CDR3 DNA sequence: TGTGCCAGCAGCTTAGCTCCGGGCAGGGATGAGCAGTTCTTC.